This T cell receptor (beta chain) is from a study of T cell repertoires in cytomegalovirus infection. This clonotype was detected many times. TCRdb called the reads again in MiXCR, with one record for every CDR3 protein. The sample lists about 490,000 distinct CDR3 sequences, about 10% occurring once. The V gene's germline CDR1 is SNHLY and CDR2 FYNNEI. Trimming stripped 0 bases from V and 1 base from J, with 19 bases between. CDR3 length: 19 amino acids. The sequenced material came from PBMCs. The source of this sequence is a human donor in good health (CMV status not recorded). Some clones in this sample may be carry-over from other donors' samples. V usage is TRBV2 and J usage is TRBJ1-5; maybe TRBD1 (5 bases). CDR3 protein: CASSEAISGTDESNQPQHF. In DNA form, the CDR3 reads TGTGCCAGCAGTGAAGCGATTTCCGGGACCGATGAAAGCAATCAGCCCCAGCATTTT.